These T cell receptor beta chains were read from a single sample in a study of PD-1 blockade in classical Hodgkin lymphoma. The table came from immunoSEQ multiplex PCR; TCRdb's copy has only in-frame clones and leaves some out. Here the sample spans 99,000 or so clones, about 92% being singletons. The sequenced sample was peripheral blood mononuclear cells (PBMCs), obtained before the fourth cycle of nivolumab. These receptors all come from a human donor with classical Hodgkin lymphoma. Both conserved end residues are part of each CDR3. The D gene is left open where the match is weak. Where a row states a size, it is once, few, many or the class of an expanded clone; other rows omit it.

d_gene,len,v_gene,j_gene,abundance,CDR3aa,CDR3nt
NA,14,TRBV27,TRBJ1-2,NA,CASSQTGKNYGYTF,TGTGCCAGCAGTCAGACAGGAAAAAACTATGGCTACACCTTC
NA,15,TRBV29-1,TRBJ2-7,NA,CSVVETGLTPYEQYF,TGCAGCGTTGTCGAAACGGGTCTTACACCCTACGAGCAGTACTTC
TRBD2,15,TRBV7-2,TRBJ2-7,NA,CASSLEALAAYEQYF,TGTGCCAGCAGCTTAGAGGCTCTAGCGGCCTACGAGCAGTACTTC
NA,14,TRBV5-8,TRBJ2-5,NA,CASSFGYYQETQYF,TGTGCCAGCAGCTTCGGCTACTACCAAGAGACCCAGTACTTC
NA,12,TRBV2,TRBJ1-2,NA,CASRSDGYGYTF,TGTGCCAGCAGATCGGACGGCTATGGCTACACCTTC
NA,13,TRBV6-1,TRBJ2-7,NA,CASSEAGSIEQYF,TGTGCCAGCAGTGAAGCGGGATCGATCGAGCAGTACTTC
NA,13,TRBV6-5,TRBJ1-1,NA,CASSYFDGAEAFF,TGTGCCAGCAGTTACTTCGACGGGGCTGAAGCTTTCTTT
NA,10,TRBV28,TRBJ2-1,NA,CASSSNEQFF,TGTGCCAGCAGTTCAAATGAGCAGTTCTTC
NA,16,TRBV4-1,TRBJ1-4,NA,CASSQTGAGVNEKLFF,TGCGCCAGCAGCCAAACCGGGGCAGGTGTTAATGAAAAACTGTTTTTT
NA,15,TRBV12-5,TRBJ2-3,NA,CASGLDPRQADTQYF,TGTGCTAGTGGTTTAGACCCTCGACAGGCAGATACGCAGTATTTT
NA,14,TRBV6-1,TRBJ2-5,medium-sized,CASSSWGPQETQYF,TGTGCCAGCAGCTCCTGGGGGCCCCAAGAGACCCAGTACTTC
NA,15,TRBV6-1,TRBJ2-5,once,CASSDPRLRGETQYF,TGTGCCAGCAGTGATCCCCGTTTAAGGGGAGAGACCCAGTACTTC
NA,15,TRBV7-8,TRBJ1-2,few,CASSIGASSNYGYTF,TGTGCCAGCAGCATAGGCGCCTCTTCGAACTATGGCTACACCTTC
TRBD2,16,TRBV13,TRBJ2-7,NA,CASSLGGSGTVYEQYF,TGTGCCAGCAGCTTAGGGGGCAGCGGGACGGTCTACGAGCAGTACTTC
NA,13,TRBV19,TRBJ2-7,NA,CASSMRDNYEQYF,TGTGCCAGTAGTATGAGGGACAACTACGAGCAGTACTTC
TRBD2,20,TRBV4-2,TRBJ2-3,NA,CASSQDKRDVWDRGTDTQYF,TGTGCCAGCAGCCAAGATAAGCGGGATGTATGGGACCGGGGGACAGATACGCAGTATTTT
NA,14,TRBV7-9,TRBJ2-7,NA,CASSLALELYEQYF,TGTGCCAGCAGCTTAGCCCTAGAACTATACGAGCAGTACTTC
NA,15,TRBV6-4,TRBJ1-4,NA,CASSPSLDSNEKLFF,TGTGCCAGCAGCCCGAGTTTGGACAGTAATGAAAAACTGTTTTTT
TRBD1,16,TRBV6-6,TRBJ2-4,NA,CASCSPRDRVFPIQYF,TGTGCCAGTTGCTCCCCCCGGGACAGGGTCTTCCCCATTCAGTACTTC
TRBD1,14,TRBV29-1,TRBJ2-3,NA,CSVVPGTGSDTQYF,TGCAGCGTTGTACCCGGGACAGGGTCAGATACGCAGTATTTT
NA,13,TRBV2,TRBJ2-5,NA,CASSGPAEGTQYF,TGTGCCAGCAGTGGACCCGCTGAGGGGACCCAGTACTTC
NA,11,TRBV19,TRBJ1-2,NA,CASSVGRGYTF,TGTGCCAGTAGTGTGGGGCGCGGCTACACCTTC
NA,14,TRBV7-8,TRBJ2-7,NA,CASSYPQPPYEQYF,TGTGCCAGCAGCTACCCTCAACCGCCCTACGAGCAGTACTTC
NA,13,TRBV15,TRBJ1-1,NA,CATSRQGDTEAFF,TGTGCCACCAGCAGACAGGGAGATACTGAAGCTTTCTTT
TRBD1,15,TRBV5-4,TRBJ2-5,NA,CASSLGTGTQETQYF,TGTGCCAGCAGCTTGGGGACAGGGACCCAGGAGACCCAGTACTTC
NA,17,TRBV19,TRBJ1-5,NA,CASSPLTGTDSNQPQHF,TGTGCCAGTAGCCCTTTAACCGGGACGGATAGCAATCAGCCCCAGCATTTT
NA,13,TRBV5-4,TRBJ1-1,NA,CASSSTEDTEAFF,TGTGCCAGCAGCTCCACAGAGGACACTGAAGCTTTCTTT
NA,13,TRBV7-2,TRBJ2-7,NA,CASSINRDYEQYF,TGTGCCAGCAGCATAAACAGGGATTACGAGCAGTACTTC
NA,15,TRBV30,TRBJ2-7,NA,CAWSVQLNLGYEQYF,TGTGCCTGGAGTGTACAATTGAATCTGGGCTACGAGCAGTACTTC
TRBD2,17,TRBV7-8,TRBJ2-3,once,CASSLSDRLAGGDTQYF,TGTGCCAGCAGCTTATCAGACAGACTAGCGGGAGGTGATACGCAGTATTTT
TRBD1,12,TRBV19,TRBJ1-1,NA,CASKRQGTEAFF,TGTGCCAGTAAACGACAGGGGACTGAAGCTTTCTTT
NA,13,TRBV5-6,TRBJ2-1,NA,CASTTLSYNEQFF,TGTGCCAGCACCACCCTATCCTACAATGAGCAGTTCTTC
NA,15,TRBV2,TRBJ1-1,NA,CASSPFLGLNTEAFF,TGTGCCAGCAGTCCTTTCCTTGGTCTGAACACTGAAGCTTTCTTT
NA,13,TRBV19,TRBJ1-2,NA,CASTTGSPYGYTF,TGTGCCAGTACCACGGGGAGTCCCTATGGCTACACCTTC
TRBD1,15,TRBV19,TRBJ1-1,once,CASSTTGGWNTEAFF,TGTGCCAGTAGTACTACAGGGGGCTGGAACACTGAAGCTTTCTTT
NA,15,TRBV11-2,TRBJ2-3,NA,CASSLLAASTDTQYF,TGTGCCAGCAGCTTACTTGCAGCTAGCACAGATACGCAGTATTTT
NA,15,TRBV7-6,TRBJ2-3,NA,CASSLAYRLTDTQYF,TGTGCCAGCAGCTTAGCGTACCGCCTCACAGATACGCAGTATTTT
NA,16,TRBV7-2,TRBJ2-5,NA,CASSLGGASHRETQYF,TGTGCCAGCAGCTTAGGGGGGGCGTCGCACAGAGAGACCCAGTACTTC
NA,13,TRBV27,TRBJ2-3,NA,CASSLWKLDTQYF,TGTGCCAGCAGTTTGTGGAAGTTGGATACGCAGTATTTT
TRBD2,17,TRBV7-2,TRBJ2-5,few,CASSSSPNLAGEETQYF,TGTGCCAGCAGCTCCTCTCCGAATCTAGCGGGAGAAGAGACCCAGTACTTC
TRBD2,15,TRBV15,TRBJ2-7,NA,CATSLGTSGYYEQYF,TGTGCCACCAGCCTCGGGACTAGCGGTTACTACGAGCAGTACTTC
TRBD1,17,TRBV5-1,TRBJ1-1,NA,CASSGGAGQGAGTEAFF,TGCGCCAGCAGCGGAGGCGCGGGACAGGGAGCGGGAACTGAAGCTTTCTTT
NA,17,TRBV5-1,TRBJ2-1,NA,CASSPSYGGRPYNEQFF,TGCGCCAGCAGTCCCTCCTACGGGGGGCGGCCCTACAATGAGCAGTTCTTC
TRBD1,13,TRBV19,TRBJ1-5,NA,CASADRVYQPQHF,TGTGCCAGCGCCGACAGGGTTTATCAGCCCCAGCATTTT
NA,19,TRBV7-2,TRBJ1-4,NA,CASSLGTQRLLRPNGKLFF,TGTGCCAGCAGCTTAGGGACCCAGCGGCTGCTAAGACCGAATGGAAAACTGTTTTTT
TRBD2,15,TRBV25-1,TRBJ2-5,NA,CASSKGTSGQETQYF,TGTGCCAGCAGTAAAGGGACTAGCGGCCAAGAGACCCAGTACTTC
NA,15,TRBV7-2,TRBJ2-7,NA,CASSWTVRYSYEQYF,TGTGCCAGCAGCTGGACAGTCCGTTATTCCTACGAGCAGTACTTC
TRBD1,15,TRBV4-2,TRBJ1-4,NA,CASSYRQGAYEKLFF,TGTGCCAGCAGCTACCGACAGGGGGCCTATGAAAAACTGTTTTTT
NA,14,TRBV9,TRBJ2-5,NA,CASSVGAGQETQYF,TGTGCCAGCAGCGTAGGGGCAGGGCAAGAGACCCAGTACTTC
NA,11,TRBV6-1,TRBJ1-5,NA,CASGDNQPQHF,TGTGCCAGCGGGGATAATCAGCCCCAGCATTTT
NA,14,TRBV30,TRBJ2-5,NA,CAWSALEYQETQYF,TGTGCCTGGAGTGCGCTTGAGTACCAAGAGACCCAGTACTTC
TRBD2,16,TRBV25-1,TRBJ2-3,NA,CASSLASGRSTDTQYF,TGTGCCAGCAGTCTGGCTAGCGGGAGGAGCACAGATACGCAGTATTTT
NA,13,TRBV5-1,TRBJ2-1,NA,CASSDGVNNEQFF,TGCGCCAGCAGTGACGGGGTAAACAATGAGCAGTTCTTC
NA,15,TRBV5-6,TRBJ1-4,NA,CASSPGGRGAEKLFF,TGTGCCAGCAGCCCCGGAGGCAGGGGAGCTGAAAAACTGTTTTTT
NA,16,TRBV5-4,TRBJ2-3,NA,CASSSAGTANTDTQYF,TGTGCCAGCAGTTCCGCCGGGACGGCAAACACAGATACGCAGTATTTT